This T cell receptor beta chain is from a study of T cells in Graves' hyperthyroidism and ophthalmopathy. Study outcomes and limitations: Most thyroid clonotypes that were expanded above 0.001 also turned up in blood.

This clonotype was picked up many times. Its target is unknown. The investigators amplified TCR beta CDR3 regions from RNA transcripts. During a first-round RT-PCR of the TCR CDR3, the HTBI primer set was used. TCRdb re-called the multiplex PCR reads through MiXCR, storing one row per CDR3 protein. Of some 500,000 distinct CDR3 sequences listed, 24% are singletons. Germline values: CDR1 MGHDK, CDR2 SYGVNS. The CDR3 sequence is 17 residues long. V shed 3 bases and J shed 0 bases, with 14 bases lying between them. Sequenced input: blood. This clonotype was sampled from a woman in her twenties or thirties with Graves' ophthalmopathy. The gene calls are TRBV25-1 and TRBJ2-2; D might be TRBD1 (6 bases). CDR3 amino acids: CASSDQLDSANTGELFF. In DNA form, the CDR3 reads TGTGCCAGCAGTGATCAGCTGGACAGCGCGAACACCGGGGAGCTGTTTTTT.